This TCR beta chain comes out of a study of identifying expanded T cells in peripheral blood. Study outcomes and limitations: Over approximately two and four weeks, about 15 and 19 clones changed, versus more than 1 between replicates. Clone count variance between roughly two-week samples rose with total template count.

Assay: immunoSEQ multiplex PCR; the TCRdb copy retains only in-frame clones and omits some. Of about 100,000 clones listed, about 87% are singletons. Healthy donors had no documented immune events, such as infections, while sampled. V lost 6 bases, J lost 5 bases, and 17 bases lay in between. CDR3 size: 14 residues. Germline V CDR1 and CDR2: MNHEY, SMNVEV (reference sequence). To note about this clone: The target antigen is unknown.

Sequencing was performed on blood. The chain employs TRBV27 and TRBJ2-7; no firm D call. The origin of this receptor is a person aged 18-70 years in good health. CDR3 DNA sequence: TGTGCCAGCAGCCGCCGAAGGTCGCCCGACGAGCAGTACTTC. Amino acid sequence: CASSRRRSPDEQYF.